Following are 25 T cell receptor beta chains from one sample sequenced in a study of cytomegalovirus exposure and HLA in healthy donors. A multiplex PCR was run with 60 Vbeta primers and 13 Jbeta primers. The method was immunoSEQ multiplex PCR; TCRdb's version includes in-frame clones alone and lacks a portion of them. The sample includes 140,000 to 150,000 clones, approximately 80% of them seen just once. The specimen was PBMCs. These receptor sequences come from a woman between 40 and 55 years old in good health and CMV-seronegative.

The chain links TRBV25-1 to TRBJ1-2, with a weak D call TRBD1 (6 bases). CDR1 MGHDK and CDR2 SYGVNS come from the germline V gene. The CDR3 is made up of 13 amino acids. V gave up 7 bases and J gave up 8 bases, with 17 bases separating them. The CDR3 loop is CASTSNWGGGYTF. The CDR3 DNA is TGTGCCAGCACCTCAAATTGGGGGGGCGGCTACACCTTC.

The chain couples TRBV20-1 to TRBJ2-5; 7 bases are a match to TRBD1. The DNA end is a closer match to TRBJ2-7, so the J assignment may be wrong. This CDR3 is built from 11 residues. CDR1 is DFQATT and CDR2 is SNEGSKA in the germline V gene (reference sequence). The CDR3, as DNA: TGCAGTGCCACAGGGGCCTACGAGCAGTACTTC. Its protein is CSATGAYEQYF.

This clone was seen a few times. The chain links TRBV19 to TRBJ1-4, with TRBD1 matching over 9 bases. With V trimmed by 3 bases and J by 10 bases, 6 bases remained unmatched. This CDR3 spans 14 amino acids. Per the germline V gene, CDR1 is LNHDA and CDR2 is SQIVND (reference sequence). Written as DNA, the CDR3 is TGTGCCAGTAGTATCTCCGACAGGGGGAGAAAACTGTTTTTT. It codes for CASSISDRGRKLFF.

V gene TRBV5-4 combines with J gene TRBJ2-5, with TRBD1 identical over 10 bases. The CDR3 runs to 16 residues. Germline CDR1 SGHNT, CDR2 YYREEE (reference sequence). V was pared by 4 bases and J by 5 bases, with 11 bases of the junction left unmatched. CDR3 coding DNA: TGTGCCAGCAGCGATGGCGAGGGACAGGGGAGCGAGACCCAGTACTTC. Translating it yields CASSDGEGQGSETQYF.

The V gene is TRBV7-9, the J gene TRBJ1-1, with no clear D. The length of the CDR3 is 13 residues. V lost 5 bases, J lost 6 bases, and 13 bases lay in between. Germline V gene sequence: CDR1 SEHNR, CDR2 FQNEAQ (reference sequence). This CDR3 reads CASSPVVISEAFF. As DNA, the CDR3 is TGTGCCAGCAGCCCCGTAGTGATTTCTGAAGCTTTCTTT.

This clone was seen many times. This chain joins TRBV2 and TRBJ2-7; D not resolved. The CDR3 runs to 10 residues. The V gene's germline CDR1 is SNHLY and CDR2 FYNNEI. The V gene lost 2 bases and the J gene lost 7 bases, with 3 bases spanning the gap. CDR3 in amino acids: CASSELEQYF. The CDR3 DNA is TGTGCCAGCAGTGAACTGGAGCAGTACTTC.

The chain couples TRBV28 to TRBJ1-1; perhaps TRBD1 as D (6 bases). CDR1 is MDHEN, CDR2 SYDVKM, per germline. The CDR3 sequence is 15 residues long. Trimming shortened V by 3 bases and J by 2 bases, and 13 bases separated the two germline ends. The CDR3: CASSLAGVINTEAFF. CDR3 in DNA: TGTGCCAGCAGTTTGGCAGGGGTCATTAACACTGAAGCTTTCTTT.

V is TRBV2 and J is TRBJ1-6, with 9 nucleotides matching TRBD1. CDR3 size: 14 residues. The germline V gene has CDR1 SNHLY and CDR2 FYNNEI. Trimming at V came to 8 bases and at J to 6 bases, leaving 5 bases not matched to a gene. CDR3 protein: CASRRDRANSPLHF. Written as DNA, the CDR3 is TGTGCCAGCCGCCGGGACAGGGCTAATTCACCCCTCCACTTT.

This clone has more than one count but fewer than ten. This chain links TRBV6-6 with TRBJ2-3, with 7 bases matching TRBD1. Losses at the gene ends were 4 bases for V and 2 bases for J; bases not matched to a gene: 3. This CDR3 region has 14 residues. CDR1 and CDR2 from the germline V gene are MNHNY and SVGAGI (reference sequence). This CDR3 reads CASSWTGLTDTQYF. The CDR3 region has the DNA TGTGCCAGCAGTTGGACAGGACTCACAGATACGCAGTATTTT.

This clone was recorded only once. V is TRBV5-1 and J is TRBJ2-5; 7 bases map to TRBD1. The CDR3 has 15 amino acids. Germline trimming cut 1 base from V and 1 base from J; bases unmatched to any gene: 4. Germline V gene sequence: CDR1 SGHRS, CDR2 YFSETQ. In DNA form, the CDR3 reads TGCGCCAGCAGCTTGTCTCGGGACAGCCAAGAGACCCAGTACTTC. It is translated as CASSLSRDSQETQYF.

This chain links TRBV2 with TRBJ2-3, with TRBD2 matching 10 bases. Germline V gives CDR1 SNHLY, CDR2 FYNNEI. The junction had 12 bases not matched to a gene; V was cut back by 10 bases and J by 2 bases. This CDR3 comprises 16 residues. The CDR3 sequence: CAIRPQLAGITDTQYF. The CDR3 coding sequence is TGTGCCATACGCCCCCAACTAGCGGGGATCACAGATACGCAGTATTTT.

The chain is built from TRBV27 and TRBJ1-6; D is unclear. Trimming cost V 5 bases and J 9 bases, with 11 bases left between them. There are 13 residues in the CDR3. CDR1 is MNHEY and CDR2 is SMNVEV in the germline V gene (reference sequence). CDR3 sequence: CASSLEVGSPLHF. DNA for the CDR3: TGTGCCAGCAGTCTGGAGGTCGGTTCACCCCTCCACTTT.

The chain is built from TRBV11-2 and TRBJ1-5, with D unresolved. The CDR3 runs 16 residues. Trimming pared 5 bases from V and 0 bases from J, leaving 14 bases between. CDR1 SGHAT and CDR2 FQNNGV come from the germline V gene. CDR3 residues: CASSPARSYSNQPQHF. The CDR3 DNA is TGTGCCAGCAGCCCGGCCCGGAGTTATAGCAATCAGCCCCAGCATTTT.

The rearrangement joins TRBV2 to TRBJ2-7; possibly TRBD1 for D (6 bases). CDR1 and CDR2 (germline): SNHLY, FYNNEI. The CDR3 extends over 13 amino acids. Trimming shortened V by 6 bases and J by 6 bases, and 15 bases separated the two germline ends. The CDR3 sequence: CASSIYLGAEQYF. The CDR3 nucleotides read TGTGCCAGCAGCATCTATTTGGGGGCCGAGCAGTACTTC.

This clone was recorded a few times. The chain uses TRBV4-2 and TRBJ2-6; no reliable D call. Germline CDR1 reads LGHNA; CDR2 reads YNFKEQ. V lost 1 base to trimming and J lost 5 bases, with 6 bases between them. The CDR3 totals 14 residues. The CDR3 DNA sequence: TGTGCCAGCAGCCAAGGACACCGGGCCAACGTCCTGACTTTC. Translation: CASSQGHRANVLTF.

This clone was recorded only once. The chain joins TRBV28 to TRBJ1-1; D is unclear. The CDR3 runs 14 residues. Trimming removed 0 bases at V and 0 bases at J, with 5 bases between. Germline CDR1 and CDR2: MDHEN and SYDVKM. CDR3 loop: CASSLWAVNTEAFF. CDR3 sequence (DNA): TGTGCCAGCAGTTTATGGGCCGTGAACACTGAAGCTTTCTTT.

The chain combines TRBV6-5 with TRBJ1-5, with 8 nucleotides matching TRBD1. This CDR3 contains 14 residues. J was trimmed by 7 bases and V by 5 bases; bases with no gene match: 7. Germline V gene lookup returns CDR1 MNHEY and CDR2 SVGAGI. The CDR3 region has the DNA TGTGCCAGCAGTGAGAGACAGGGGAGCCAGCCCCAGCATTTT. Translating gives CASSERQGSQPQHF.

The sample holds one count of this clone. This chain connects TRBV11-3 to TRBJ1-1; D is uncertain. This CDR3 is 13 amino acids long. Germline loops: CDR1 SGHNT, CDR2 YENEEA. V was pared by 0 bases and J by 1 base, with 3 bases between. In DNA form, the CDR3 reads TGTGCCAGCAGCTTAGACTCGAACACTGAAGCTTTCTTT. Translated, it gives CASSLDSNTEAFF. The full variable domain, its missing parts supplied by reference TRBV11-3 and TRBJ1-1, is EAGVVQSPRYKIIEKKQPVAFWCNPISGHNTLYWYLQNLGQGPELLIRYENEEAVDDSQLPKDRFSAERLKGVDSTLKIQPAELGDSAVYLCASSLDSNTEAFFGQGTRLTVV.

This clone was seen a handful of times. V and J are TRBV6-5 and TRBJ2-7, with 9 bases matching TRBD1. Germline assignment: CDR1 MNHEY and CDR2 SVGAGI. V shed 7 bases, J shed 0 bases, and the junction held 7 bases outside the gene matches. The CDR3 has 15 amino acids. The CDR3 nucleotides are TGTGCCAGCAACCCACTGACAGGGGGCTCCTACGAGCAGTACTTC. Encoded protein: CASNPLTGGSYEQYF.

V gene TRBV5-1 combines with J gene TRBJ2-1; 11 bases match TRBD2. V shed 5 bases and J 6 bases; nucleotides not matched to a gene: 7. The CDR3 spans 15 residues. The germline gives CDR1 SGHRS, CDR2 YFSETQ. DNA for the CDR3: TGCGCCAGCAGGCCGGGACTAGCGGTAATCAATGAGCAGTTCTTC. Translated, it gives CASRPGLAVINEQFF. Based on the CDR3 plus reference TRBV5-1 and TRBJ2-1, the full variable domain is KAGVTQTPRYLIKTRGQQVTLSCSPISGHRSVSWYQQTPGQGLQFLFEYFSETQRNKGNFPGRFSGRQFSNSRSEMNVSTLELGDSALYLCASRPGLAVINEQFFGPGTRLTVL.

V usage is TRBV6-1 and J usage is TRBJ2-1; perhaps TRBD1 as D (5 bases). The CDR3 has 14 amino acids. CDR1 and CDR2 (germline): MNHNS, SASEGT. V lost 0 bases, J lost 4 bases, and 7 bases lay in between. CDR3 coding DNA: TGTGCCAGCAGTGAAGCTTACAGGTACAATGAGCAGTTCTTC. It encodes CASSEAYRYNEQFF.

The chain couples TRBV28 to TRBJ1-2; D possibly corresponds to TRBD1 (5 bases). Trimming shortened V by 4 bases and J by 5 bases, and 8 bases separated the two germline ends. The CDR3 contains 12 residues. Germline CDR1 MDHEN, CDR2 SYDVKM. The CDR3 here is CASSSTVYGYTF. The DNA for the CDR3 is TGTGCCAGCAGTTCGACAGTTTATGGCTACACCTTC.

The gene calls are TRBV14 and TRBJ2-1; the D is unclear. CDR1 and CDR2 from the germline V gene are SGHDN and FVKESK. The germline V and J ends were trimmed by 4 bases and 4 bases, with 11 bases remaining between them. The length of the CDR3 is 14 residues. In nucleotides, the CDR3 is TGTGCCAGCAGCCTCCCCGGCGGTTACAATGAGCAGTTCTTC. Its translation is CASSLPGGYNEQFF.

The CDR3 DNA follows: TGTGCCAGCAGCTCAGCCCCCCGGAGGGCCTACGAGCAGTACTTC. Residues: CASSSAPRRAYEQYF. The genes are TRBV5-6 and TRBJ2-7, with D tentatively TRBD2 (6 bases). This CDR3 comprises 15 residues. Germline V gene sequence: CDR1 SGHDT, CDR2 YYEEEE. Trimming took off 3 bases at V and 2 bases at J, with 15 bases between the two ends.

The rearrangement links TRBV18 to TRBJ2-3, with D tentatively TRBD1 (5 bases). Trimming left V 5 bases short and J 3 bases short, with 21 bases between. This CDR3 has 17 residues. Germline values: CDR1 KGHSH, CDR2 LQKENI. The CDR3: CASSRSRVPERTDTQYF. CDR3 coding DNA: TGTGCCAGCTCAAGGAGCAGGGTGCCAGAAAGGACAGATACGCAGTATTTT.